This T cell receptor beta chain came from a study of cytomegalovirus exposure and HLA in healthy donors. Some clones are missing from TCRdb's copy, which holds only in-frame ones; the method was immunoSEQ multiplex PCR. Of over 150,000 clones detected, 85% appear once; the ten largest clones hold approximately 15%. The CDR3 has 17 residues. The V gene lost 4 bases and the J gene lost 0 bases, with 19 bases spanning the gap. Germline CDR1 and CDR2: SGHRS and YFSETQ. General study findings and limits: The authors enumerated over 150 TCR beta chains as linked to cytomegalovirus. Diagnosis of cytomegalovirus status made by the classifier reportedly showed high specificity and sensitivity. Subsequent analysis of the 120 or so validation repertoires found a tendency for first-cohort TCR clusters to co-occur.

Notes on this clone: Its antigen remains unknown.

A roughly 120-subject validation cohort, separate from the approximately 670-subject first cohort, supplied the donors. The source material was PBMCs. The chain is built from TRBV5-1 and TRBJ1-1, with D perhaps TRBD1 (6 bases). The clonotype originates from a man younger than 30 in good health and CMV-seropositive. The CDR3 DNA is TGCGCCAGCAGCCCGAAGGGGGGGTTCCTGATGAACACTGAAGCTTTCTTT. Its translation: CASSPKGGFLMNTEAFF.